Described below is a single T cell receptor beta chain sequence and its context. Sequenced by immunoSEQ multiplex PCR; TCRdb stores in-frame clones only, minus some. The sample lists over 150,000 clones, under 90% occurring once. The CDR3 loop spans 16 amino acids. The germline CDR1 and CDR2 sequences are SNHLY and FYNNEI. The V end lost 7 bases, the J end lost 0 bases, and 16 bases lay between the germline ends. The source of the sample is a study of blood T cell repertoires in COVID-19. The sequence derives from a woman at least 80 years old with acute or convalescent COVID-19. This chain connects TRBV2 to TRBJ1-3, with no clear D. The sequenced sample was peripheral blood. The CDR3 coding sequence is TGTGCCAGCAAAGACGGCAGGAACCGCTCTGGAAACACCATATATTTT. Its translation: CASKDGRNRSGNTIYF. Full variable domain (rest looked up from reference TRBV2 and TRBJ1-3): EPEVTQTPSHQVTQMGQEVILRCVPISNHLYFYWYRQILGQKVEFLVSFYNNEISEKSEIFDDQFSVERPDGSNFTLKIRSTKLEDSAMYFCASKDGRNRSGNTIYFGEGSWLTVV.